The T cell receptor beta chain under discussion was sequenced for a study of CD4 T cells in relation to SARS-CoV-2 and coronaviruses. On the study more broadly: A couple of subjects were Hispanic; patients were roughly 8 males and a few females.

Assay used: immunoSEQ multiplex PCR; TCRdb lists only in-frame clones, some missing. The repertoire holds 43,000 or so clones, with approximately 80% as singletons. This CDR3 is built from 14 residues. Germline assignment: CDR1 SNHLY and CDR2 FYNNEI. The V end was cut by 9 bases, the J end by 0 bases, with 11 bases between. Notes on this clone: Its antigen remains unidentified.

The chain couples TRBV2 to TRBJ2-2; D gene unclear. The specimen was naive CD4+ T cells from PBMCs, cultured in vitro. The subset here: naive CD4+ T cells isolated by negative enrichment. The sequence was collected from an adult with COVID-19. The CDR3 nucleotides read TGTGCCAGTAACGCGGAAACGAACACCGGGGAGCTGTTTTTT. Translating it yields CASNAETNTGELFF. The full variable domain, in which reference TRBV2 and TRBJ2-2 provide the parts outside the CDR3, is EPEVTQTPSHQVTQMGQEVILRCVPISNHLYFYWYRQILGQKVEFLVSFYNNEISEKSEIFDDQFSVERPDGSNFTLKIRSTKLEDSAMYFCASNAETNTGELFFGEGSRLTVL.